This T cell receptor beta chain appears in the sequencing data of a study of cytomegalovirus exposure and HLA in healthy donors. About the study: The 120 validation repertoires, a later analysis reported, used the same platform as the roughly 730 repertoires from the first cohort. Study outcomes and limitations: A subsequent analysis found that TCR clusters from the first cohort also tended to co-occur in the 130 or so validation repertoires, with approximately 94% of cluster scores above 0. A few CMV-associated chains proved CMV antigen-specific in vitro.

The donors belonged to the roughly 120-subject validation cohort, separate from the roughly 650-subject first cohort. V shed 6 bases and J 4 bases; nucleotides not matched to a gene: 6. Germline loops: CDR1 MNHEY, CDR2 SMNVEV (reference sequence). The CDR3 length is 14 residues. With respect to this clone: As yet, its antigen is unknown.

Clones were sequenced by immunoSEQ multiplex PCR, and TCRdb holds only the in-frame ones, with some missing. This sample has tens of thousands of clones, with approximately 95% found just once. The specimen sequenced was PBMCs. The source of this sequence is a woman aged 18-29 years in good health and CMV-seronegative. The chain carries TRBV27 and TRBJ1-3, with 7 bases that match TRBD1. The CDR3 spells CASSRQGTGNTIYF. CDR3 nucleotides: TGTGCCAGCAGCCGACAGGGAACAGGAAACACCATATATTTT.